Listed below are T cell receptor beta chains from one sample, sequenced in a study of T cells in Graves' hyperthyroidism and ophthalmopathy. MiXCR, run by TCRdb on the multiplex PCR reads, gives a single entry per CDR3 protein. The sample shows more than 450,000 distinct CDR3 sequences, 13% to 15% of them seen only once. Specimen: blood. These receptors were obtained from a woman aged 40 to 50 with Graves' hyperthyroidism. Each CDR3 is given with its conserved first and last residue. The D gene is left open where the match is weak. Only part of the rows carry a size: once, few, many, or a class if the clone is expanded.

size: NA; V: TRBV9; length: 14; D: NA; J: TRBJ2-1; CDR3: CASSAPLGTNEQFF; DNA: TGTGCCAGCAGCGCCCCTCTAGGGACCAATGAGCAGTTCTTC
size: NA; V: TRBV20-1; length: 15; D: NA; J: TRBJ2-7; CDR3: CSDAPRAGGKYEQYF; DNA: TGCAGCGACGCCCCACGGGCAGGGGGGAAGTACGAGCAGTACTTC
size: NA; V: TRBV19; length: 17; D: TRBD2; J: TRBJ2-1; CDR3: CASSPPLAGGGSHEQFF; DNA: TGTGCCAGTAGTCCTCCCTTAGCGGGAGGCGGGTCCCATGAGCAGTTCTTC
size: many; V: TRBV2; length: 13; D: NA; J: TRBJ2-7; CDR3: CASKGGQTNEQYF; DNA: TGTGCCAGCAAAGGTGGACAGACGAACGAGCAGTACTTC
size: NA; V: TRBV19; length: 14; D: NA; J: TRBJ2-7; CDR3: CASSTLTGQDEQYF; DNA: TGTGCCAGTAGTACGCTTACAGGGCAGGACGAGCAGTACTTC
size: many; V: TRBV28; length: 21; D: NA; J: TRBJ1-5; CDR3: CASSPLGPRARDDISNQPQHF; DNA: TGTGCCAGCAGTCCGCTCGGCCCACGGGCCCGGGACGACATAAGCAATCAGCCCCAGCATTTT
size: few; V: TRBV7-3; length: 15; D: TRBD2; J: TRBJ2-3; CDR3: CASSSSGVSTDTQYF; DNA: TGTGCCAGCAGCTCCAGCGGGGTTAGCACAGATACGCAGTATTTT
size: few; V: TRBV20-1; length: 14; D: NA; J: TRBJ1-1; CDR3: CSARESTANTEAFF; DNA: TGCAGTGCTAGAGAAAGCACAGCGAACACTGAAGCTTTCTTT
size: many; V: TRBV18; length: 13; D: NA; J: TRBJ2-5; CDR3: CASSGGSQETQYF; DNA: TGTGCCTCTTCAGGGGGGAGCCAAGAGACCCAGTACTTC
size: many; V: TRBV18; length: 14; D: NA; J: TRBJ2-7; CDR3: CASSPPRGNYEQYF; DNA: TGTGCCAGCTCCCCGCCCCGGGGTAACTACGAGCAGTACTTC
size: many; V: TRBV20-1; length: 14; D: NA; J: TRBJ2-5; CDR3: CSAKLVRDEETQYF; DNA: TGCAGTGCAAAACTAGTCCGGGATGAAGAGACCCAGTACTTC
size: many; V: TRBV10-3; length: 13; D: NA; J: TRBJ2-7; CDR3: CATTPTGQYEQYF; DNA: TGTGCCACCACCCCAACCGGACAGTACGAGCAGTACTTC
size: many; V: TRBV28; length: 17; D: TRBD2; J: TRBJ2-1; CDR3: CASSFFLGREGNNEQFF; DNA: TGTGCCAGCAGTTTCTTCCTGGGGCGGGAGGGAAACAATGAGCAGTTCTTC
size: few; V: TRBV20-1; length: 14; D: NA; J: TRBJ1-5; CDR3: CSATVGGPDQPQHF; DNA: TGCAGTGCTACCGTGGGGGGTCCTGATCAGCCCCAGCATTTT
size: few; V: TRBV6-1; length: 15; D: TRBD1; J: TRBJ2-7; CDR3: CASSETWDSSYEQYF; DNA: TGTGCCAGCAGTGAAACTTGGGACAGCAGTTACGAGCAGTACTTC
size: many; V: TRBV10-2; length: 19; D: TRBD1; J: TRBJ1-1; CDR3: CASSSQTEGTGRFRTEAFF; DNA: TGCGCCAGCAGTTCCCAGACAGAAGGGACAGGGAGATTTCGCACTGAAGCTTTCTTT
size: NA; V: TRBV20-1; length: 16; D: TRBD2; J: TRBJ2-3; CDR3: CSAPVRLAGSTDTQYF; DNA: TGCAGTGCTCCTGTAAGACTAGCGGGTTCCACAGATACGCAGTATTTT
size: many; V: TRBV18; length: 16; D: TRBD2; J: TRBJ2-1; CDR3: CASSLVAGGPSNEQFF; DNA: TGTGCCAGCTCTCTCGTAGCGGGAGGGCCGAGCAATGAGCAGTTCTTC
size: many; V: TRBV5-1; length: 15; D: TRBD1; J: TRBJ2-7; CDR3: CASSPTGQGVSEQYF; DNA: TGCGCCAGCAGCCCCACGGGACAGGGGGTTAGCGAGCAGTACTTC
size: few; V: TRBV4-1; length: 13; D: NA; J: TRBJ1-4; CDR3: CASSRFTREKLFF; DNA: TGCGCCAGCAGCCGCTTTACTAGGGAAAAACTGTTTTTT
size: NA; V: TRBV18; length: 15; D: NA; J: TRBJ1-3; CDR3: CASSPGGDSGNTIYF; DNA: TGTGCCAGCTCACCAGGGGGGGACTCTGGAAACACCATATATTTT
size: NA; V: TRBV5-1; length: 18; D: TRBD2; J: TRBJ2-1; CDR3: CASSFTTSGRARGNEQFF; DNA: TGCGCCAGCAGCTTCACGACTAGCGGGAGGGCAAGGGGCAATGAGCAGTTCTTC
size: many; V: TRBV7-4; length: 19; D: NA; J: TRBJ1-5; CDR3: CASSLADYTQRESNQPQHF; DNA: TGTGCCAGCAGCTTAGCAGACTACACACAGCGGGAGAGCAATCAGCCCCAGCATTTT
size: many; V: TRBV29-1; length: 15; D: NA; J: TRBJ2-2; CDR3: CSVDVWGANTGELFF; DNA: TGCAGCGTTGATGTTTGGGGGGCGAACACCGGGGAGCTGTTTTTT
size: many; V: TRBV5-1; length: 17; D: NA; J: TRBJ1-2; CDR3: CASSVGSSPQGNYGYTF; DNA: TGCGCCAGCAGCGTTGGTTCTTCCCCCCAGGGCAACTATGGCTACACCTTC
size: NA; V: TRBV27; length: 15; D: NA; J: TRBJ1-2; CDR3: CASSLNAQRSYGYTF; DNA: TGTGCCAGCAGTTTAAATGCCCAAAGGAGCTATGGCTACACCTTC
size: many; V: TRBV5-1; length: 14; D: TRBD2; J: TRBJ2-1; CDR3: CASSLDRGGNEQFF; DNA: TGCGCCAGCAGCTTGGATCGGGGGGGGAATGAGCAGTTCTTC
size: many; V: TRBV12-3/TRBV12-4; length: 15; D: NA; J: TRBJ1-1; CDR3: CASSYNPTENTEAFF; DNA: TGTGCCAGCAGTTACAACCCGACGGAGAACACTGAAGCTTTCTTT
size: NA; V: TRBV18; length: 16; D: TRBD1; J: TRBJ1-1; CDR3: CASSPPFDRVGTEAFF; DNA: TGTGCCAGCTCACCACCGTTTGACAGGGTGGGTACTGAAGCTTTCTTT
size: many; V: TRBV28; length: 15; D: NA; J: TRBJ2-3; CDR3: CASSLKRLVRDTQYF; DNA: TGTGCCAGCAGTTTAAAGAGACTAGTACGGGATACGCAGTATTTT
size: few; V: TRBV30; length: 14; D: NA; J: TRBJ2-1; CDR3: CAWSRARGQNEQFF; DNA: TGTGCCTGGAGTCGAGCGAGAGGCCAGAATGAGCAGTTCTTC
size: many; V: TRBV12-3/TRBV12-4; length: 15; D: TRBD2; J: TRBJ2-3; CDR3: CASSKTSGMKDTQYF; DNA: TGTGCCAGCTCCAAGACTAGCGGGATGAAAGATACGCAGTATTTT
size: NA; V: TRBV7-8; length: 15; D: NA; J: TRBJ2-7; CDR3: CASSLAHLQGHEQYF; DNA: TGTGCCAGCAGCTTAGCCCATCTACAGGGCCACGAGCAGTACTTC
size: NA; V: TRBV18; length: 15; D: NA; J: TRBJ1-3; CDR3: CASSPGRNSGNTIYF; DNA: TGTGCCAGCTCACCAGGCAGGAACTCTGGAAACACCATATATTTT
size: many; V: TRBV2; length: 15; D: TRBD2; J: TRBJ2-7; CDR3: CASSVGAGAAYEQYF; DNA: TGTGCCAGCAGTGTTGGGGCGGGAGCGGCCTACGAGCAGTACTTC
size: NA; V: TRBV4-1; length: 16; D: TRBD2; J: TRBJ2-2; CDR3: CASSQDASGSRGELFF; DNA: TGCGCCAGTAGCCAAGATGCTAGCGGGAGCAGGGGGGAGCTGTTTTTT
size: many; V: TRBV27; length: 16; D: NA; J: TRBJ1-6; CDR3: CASSLTGSSYNSPLHF; DNA: TGTGCCAGCAGTTTAACAGGGAGCTCCTATAATTCACCCCTCCACTTT
size: NA; V: TRBV29-1; length: 15; D: TRBD2; J: TRBJ2-1; CDR3: CSVDGTSGSYNEQFF; DNA: TGCAGCGTTGATGGGACTAGCGGTAGCTACAATGAGCAGTTCTTC
size: NA; V: TRBV9; length: 15; D: TRBD1; J: TRBJ1-2; CDR3: CASSFGDGTGAGYTF; DNA: TGTGCCAGCAGCTTCGGGGACGGGACAGGGGCTGGCTACACCTTC
size: NA; V: TRBV19; length: 18; D: TRBD1; J: TRBJ2-6; CDR3: CASSITGAFDSGANVLTF; DNA: TGTGCCAGTAGTATTACAGGGGCCTTCGACTCTGGGGCCAACGTCCTGACTTTC
size: many; V: TRBV2; length: 13; D: NA; J: TRBJ1-6; CDR3: CASMGAYNSPLHF; DNA: TGTGCCAGCATGGGGGCCTATAATTCACCCCTCCACTTT
size: many; V: TRBV6-2/TRBV6-3; length: 15; D: TRBD1; J: TRBJ1-5; CDR3: CASTRTGGSNQPQHF; DNA: TGTGCCAGCACCAGGACAGGGGGGAGCAATCAGCCCCAGCATTTT
size: few; V: TRBV30; length: 15; D: TRBD1; J: TRBJ1-2; CDR3: CAWSVLAGGRYGYTF; DNA: TGTGCCTGGAGTGTTTTGGCAGGGGGTCGCTATGGCTACACCTTC
size: many; V: TRBV11-2; length: 15; D: TRBD1; J: TRBJ2-7; CDR3: CASSRPDRRAYEQYF; DNA: TGTGCCAGCAGCCGGCCGGACAGGCGAGCCTACGAGCAGTACTTC
size: NA; V: TRBV20-1; length: 14; D: TRBD1; J: TRBJ2-7; CDR3: CSARVRTGAYEQYF; DNA: TGCAGTGCTAGAGTAAGGACAGGGGCGTACGAGCAGTACTTC
size: many; V: TRBV27; length: 14; D: NA; J: TRBJ2-2; CDR3: CASSFNRDTGELFF; DNA: TGTGCCAGCAGTTTTAATCGGGACACCGGGGAGCTGTTTTTT
size: NA; V: TRBV27; length: 15; D: TRBD1; J: TRBJ1-5; CDR3: CASSLDRGANQPQHF; DNA: TGTGCCAGCAGTCTAGACAGGGGGGCAAATCAGCCCCAGCATTTT